The T cell receptor beta chain under discussion was sequenced for a study of metastatic and nonmetastatic thyroid tumors. Across the study: Peripheral blood and tumor or nodule samples from malignant and benign thyroid patients were compared. Notes on the study in general: Significantly higher TCR beta diversity was reportedly seen in malignant thyroid tumors than benign nodules, in blood and tumor.

The V gene lost 5 bases and the J gene lost 2 bases, with 4 bases spanning the gap. The CDR3 runs to 10 residues. Germline CDR1 is DFQATT and CDR2 is SNEGSKA (reference sequence). Patients were all untreated before their thyroid surgery. Study processing details: In papillary thyroid cancer, a distant-metastasis classifier was built using CDR3 differences across clinicopathological groups. From the PCR reads, TCRdb re-called clones with MiXCR. The V and J calls, along with clone size, are taken from TCRdb and not from the paper's own processing. The sample shows 19,000 or so clones, about a quarter of them seen only once. On this clone itself: Its antigen is as yet unknown.

The sequence was obtained from a female donor with papillary thyroid cancer or a benign thyroid nodule (not recorded which). Some clones in this sample may be carry-over from other donors' samples. Specimen: blood. J is TRBJ2-7 and V is TRBV20-1; no clear D gene. The CDR3, as DNA: TGCAGTGCTGGGACCTACGAGCAGTACTTC. Translating gives CSAGTYEQYF.